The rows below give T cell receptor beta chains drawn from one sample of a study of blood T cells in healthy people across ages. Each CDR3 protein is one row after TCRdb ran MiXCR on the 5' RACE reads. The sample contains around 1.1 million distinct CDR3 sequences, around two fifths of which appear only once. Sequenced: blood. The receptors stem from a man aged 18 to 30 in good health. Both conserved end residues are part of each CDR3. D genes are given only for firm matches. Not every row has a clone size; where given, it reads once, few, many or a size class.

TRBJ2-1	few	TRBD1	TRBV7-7	TGTGCCAGCAGCTCCATGGGGACAGGTGAGCAGTTCTTC	CASSSMGTGEQFF
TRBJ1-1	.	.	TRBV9	TGTGCCAGCAGCGTAGTTGGGGAGGACACTGAAGCTTTCTTT	CASSVVGEDTEAFF
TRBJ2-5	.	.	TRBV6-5	TGTGCCAGCAGTGACGACCCCCAAGAGACCCAGTACTTC	CASSDDPQETQYF
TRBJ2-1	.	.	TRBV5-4	TGTGCCAGCAGCTTCTCGGGGCGCTCCTACAATGAGCAGTTCTTC	CASSFSGRSYNEQFF
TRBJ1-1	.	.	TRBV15	TGTGCCACCAGCAGAGATTGGAGTAATGAAGCTTTCTTT	CATSRDWSNEAFF
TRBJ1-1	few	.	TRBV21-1	TGTGCCAGCAGCAAAGTCCCTGGGAGGGATTATATTCTGAACACTGAAGCTTTCTTT	CASSKVPGRDYILNTEAFF
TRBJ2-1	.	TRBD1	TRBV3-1	TGTGCCAGCAGCCGGGTGACAGGGTTTAAGGGCTCCTACAATGAGCAGTTCTTC	CASSRVTGFKGSYNEQFF
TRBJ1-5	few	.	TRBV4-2	TGTGCCAGCAGCCAAGATCGGGCAGGGGAAACGGCCCAGCATTTT	CASSQDRAGETAQHF
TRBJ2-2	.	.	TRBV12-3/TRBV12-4	TGTGCCAGCAGTTTGGGCGTTGGAGGGGAGCTGTTTTTT	CASSLGVGGELFF
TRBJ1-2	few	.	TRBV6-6	TGTGCCAGCAGCCCCGGGACGCTCGCCTATGGCTACACCTTC	CASSPGTLAYGYTF